This TCR beta chain was found in a study of blood T cell repertoires in COVID-19. In the study overall: PBMCs, B-cell-depleted T cells, or T cells were the source of the cDNA or gDNA that made up the material.

This CDR3 has 15 amino acids. The V end was cut by 2 bases, the J end by 1 base, with 11 bases between. Germline CDR1 and CDR2: ENHRY and SYGVKD. Using immunoSEQ multiplex PCR, the repertoire was profiled, and TCRdb retains in-frame clones only, with some absent. The sample carries 100,000 to 150,000 clones, roughly 86% recorded once. Material for sequencing was peripheral blood. This receptor was taken from a woman aged 55-70 years with acute or convalescent COVID-19. V and J are TRBV10-3 and TRBJ1-1; D is possibly TRBD1 (6 bases). The CDR3 DNA is TGTGCCATCAGTGAGCCTCACAGGGCGAACACTGAAGCTTTCTTT. Translated: CAISEPHRANTEAFF.